This T cell receptor (beta chain) was captured by sequencing in a study of blood T cell repertoires in COVID-19. Study summary: COVID-19 samples, acute and convalescent, were from the United States, Italy and Spain. Sample material is recorded as cDNA or gDNA derived from T cells, B-cell-depleted T cells, or PBMCs.

From germline, CDR1 is MNHNY and CDR2 SVGAGI (reference sequence). Trimming took 7 bases from V and 5 from J; bases not matched to a gene: 3. The CDR3 length is 12 residues. Under the authors' procedure: Counts of nucleated cells, estimated from reference gene primer amplification, were obtained. Measured with immunoSEQ multiplex PCR; TCRdb has only the in-frame clones, and not every one. The D gene and trimming were derived from the DNA, and the V and J assignments and clone size from that table. Of approximately 130,000 clones in the sample, roughly 72% were seen once. The gene calls are TRBV6-6 and TRBJ2-5, with 8 bases aligning to TRBD2. Sequences were obtained from peripheral blood. The sequence was obtained from a human donor in a cohort sampled during active COVID-19. CDR3 in amino acids: CASKGLGETQYF. The CDR3 bases are TGTGCCAGCAAGGGACTAGGGGAGACCCAGTACTTC.